This passage covers 27 T cell receptor beta chains from one sample sequenced in a study of blood T cell repertoires in COVID-19. Sequenced by immunoSEQ multiplex PCR; TCRdb stores in-frame clones only, minus some. The data hold hundreds of thousands of clones, with about 81% observed a single time. The sample taken for sequencing was PBMCs or T cells enriched from blood (not recorded which). These receptors originate from a man aged 25-45 years with acute COVID-19.

The rearrangement joins TRBV7-9 to TRBJ1-5, with no clear D. The CDR3 length is 12 residues. V gave up 5 bases and J gave up 5 bases, with 7 bases separating them. The germline CDR1 and CDR2 sequences are SEHNR and FQNEAQ (reference sequence). The CDR3 loop is CASSPLYQPQHF. The CDR3 DNA follows: TGTGCCAGCAGCCCCCTCTATCAGCCCCAGCATTTT.

This rearrangement joins TRBV9 to TRBJ2-1; TRBD2 matches 11 bases. V gave up 1 base and J gave up 8 bases; unmatched junction bases: 5. Per the germline V gene, CDR1 is SGDLS and CDR2 is YYNGEE. The CDR3 runs to 15 residues. CDR3 DNA: TGTGCCAGCAGCGTAAATAGCGGGGGGGCCCATGAGCAGTTCTTC. Its protein product is CASSVNSGGAHEQFF.

J is TRBJ1-6 and V is TRBV2; no clear D. Germline-derived CDR1 and CDR2 are SNHLY and FYNNEI. The length of the CDR3 is 16 residues. V shed 5 bases and J shed 0 bases, with 11 bases lying between them. The CDR3 region has the DNA TGTGCCAGCAGTTCCTCGGGGAGCTCCTATAATTCACCCCTCCACTTT. Translated, it gives CASSSSGSSYNSPLHF.

This clone was seen many times. The J gene is TRBJ1-1, the V gene TRBV29-1, with unresolved D. The V end lost 4 bases, the J end lost 1 base, and 10 bases lay between the germline ends. CDR1 SQVTM and CDR2 ANQGSEA come from the germline V gene. The CDR3 has 13 residues. CDR3 protein: CSVVAFSNTEAFF. The CDR3 coding sequence is TGCAGCGTTGTAGCGTTTTCGAACACTGAAGCTTTCTTT.

The CDR3 coding sequence is TGTGCCAGTAGCCAGGGGGTAGCGGCGTTTGGGAATTCACCCCTCCACTTT. Translation: CASSQGVAAFGNSPLHF. The chain carries TRBV19 and TRBJ1-6, with 7 bases aligning to TRBD1. The CDR3 covers 17 residues. CDR1 and CDR2 (germline): LNHDA, SQIVND (reference sequence). With 6 bases clipped from V and 7 bases from J, the junction kept 15 bases outside the gene matches. The complete variable domain, with remaining parts taken from reference TRBV19 and TRBJ1-6, reads DGGITQSPKYLFRKEGQNVTLSCEQNLNHDAMYWYRQDPGQGLRLIYYSQIVNDFQKGDIAEGYSVSREKKESFPLTVTSAQKNPTAFYLCASSQGVAAFGNSPLHFGNGTRLTVT.

V usage is TRBV4-3 and J usage is TRBJ1-2; TRBD1 might be the D (5 bases). The germline CDR1 and CDR2 sequences are LGHNA and YSLEER. The CDR3 consists of 19 residues. V gave up 0 bases and J gave up 8 bases, with 28 bases separating them. In DNA form, the CDR3 reads TGCGCCAGCAGCCAAGATCTCGTTTGGGACGGGGGACCCCATGGCGGCTACACCTTC. It encodes CASSQDLVWDGGPHGGYTF.

The gene calls are TRBV9 and TRBJ1-1; TRBD1 aligns across 9 bases. CDR1 is SGDLS, CDR2 YYNGEE, per germline. The CDR3 sequence is 16 residues long. J lost 6 bases, V lost 3 bases, and 12 bases had no gene match. The CDR3 region is CASSEGTGRFSSEAFF. The CDR3 nucleotides read TGTGCCAGCAGCGAGGGGACAGGGAGGTTTTCATCTGAAGCTTTCTTT. Full variable domain (outside the CDR3, taken from reference TRBV9 and TRBJ1-1): DSGVTQTPKHLITATGQRVTLRCSPRSGDLSVYWYQQSLDQGLQFLIQYYNGEERAKGNILERFSAQQFPDLHSELNLSSLELGDSALYFCASSEGTGRFSSEAFFGQGTRLTVV.

The J gene is TRBJ1-3, the V gene TRBV7-9; unclear D gene. The CDR3 contains 15 residues. V was cut by 5 bases and J by 4 bases, with 15 bases left in between. Germline V CDR1 and CDR2: SEHNR, FQNEAQ (reference sequence). As DNA, the CDR3 is TGTGCCAGCAGCCAACGGAGCCCCCACGGAAACACCATATATTTT. This encodes CASSQRSPHGNTIYF. Based on the CDR3 plus reference TRBV7-9 and TRBJ1-3, the full variable domain is DTGVSQNPRHKITKRGQNVTFRCDPISEHNRLYWYRQTLGQGPEFLTYFQNEAQLEKSRLLSDRFSAERPKGSFSTLEIQRTEQGDSAMYLCASSQRSPHGNTIYFGEGSWLTVV.

Details on this clone: The germline gene is not matched at one end of the junction; a read error may be the cause. V and J are TRBV5-1 and TRBJ2-1; 7 positions match TRBD1. Germline CDR1 SGHRS, CDR2 YFSETQ. This CDR3 has 15 amino acids. CDR3 residues: CASSLPGTAYNEQFF. DNA for the CDR3: TGTGCCAGCAGCTTGCCCGGGACAGCCTACAATGAGCAGTTCTTC. The variable domain in full, completed from reference TRBV5-1 and TRBJ2-1, reads KAGVTQTPRYLIKTRGQQVTLSCSPISGHRSVSWYQQTPGQGLQFLFEYFSETQRNKGNFPGRFSGRQFSNSRSEMNVSTLELGDSALYLCASSLPGTAYNEQFFGPGTRLTVL.

J is TRBJ1-1 and V is TRBV4-1; D ambiguous. Trimming pared 1 base from V and 1 base from J, leaving 10 bases between. Germline-derived CDR1 and CDR2 are MGHRA and YSYEKL. This CDR3 is 15 amino acids long. The CDR3 loop is CASSQVGSRNTEAFF. The CDR3 region has the DNA TGCGCCAGCAGCCAAGTCGGTTCTCGGAACACTGAAGCTTTCTTT.

The J gene is TRBJ2-3, the V gene TRBV28, with TRBD1 matching over 8 bases. Germline V gene data show CDR1 as MDHEN and CDR2 as SYDVKM. The length of the CDR3 is 15 residues. With V trimmed by 4 bases and J by 2 bases, 5 bases remained unmatched. CDR3 amino acids: CASSSRGRVTDTQYF. The CDR3 coding sequence is TGTGCCAGCAGTTCCAGGGGGCGGGTCACAGATACGCAGTATTTT.

The J gene is TRBJ1-1, the V gene TRBV29-1; TRBD1 aligns across 11 bases. Germline CDR1 SQVTM, CDR2 ANQGSEA. The CDR3 contains 13 residues. J gave up 12 bases and V 1 base, and 7 bases lay outside the gene matches. The CDR3 spells CSVEGRTGGETFF. The CDR3 DNA sequence: TGCAGCGTTGAAGGGAGGACAGGGGGCGAAACTTTCTTT.

This rearrangement joins TRBV11-2 to TRBJ2-7, with D possibly TRBD2 on 5 matching bases. The CDR3 spans 14 residues. Germline loops: CDR1 SGHAT, CDR2 FQNNGV. Trimming took 1 base from V and 0 from J, leaving 7 bases between them. The CDR3 loop reads CASSLGGSSYEQYV. The DNA for the CDR3 is TGTGCCAGCAGCTTAGGTGGGAGCTCCTACGAGCAGTACGTC.

The genes are TRBV7-2 and TRBJ1-2, with 7 bases fitting TRBD1. The CDR3 is 14 amino acids. Germline assignment: CDR1 SGHTA and CDR2 FQGNSA. Unmatched junction bases numbered 11, after V lost 5 bases and J lost 8 bases. The CDR3 DNA reads as TGTGCCAGCAGCAGACCGGGTCCAGGGGGGGGCTACACCTTC. Residues: CASSRPGPGGGYTF.

The chain combines TRBV9 with TRBJ1-3; D is undetermined. V was trimmed by 2 bases and J by 0 bases, leaving 9 bases between them. This CDR3 contains 15 residues. From germline, CDR1 is SGDLS and CDR2 YYNGEE. The CDR3 nucleotides read TGTGCCAGCAGCGTCTCAGGTCCCTCTGGAAACACCATATATTTT. Its protein product is CASSVSGPSGNTIYF.

This clone came up a few times. V gene TRBV11-3 combines with J gene TRBJ2-5; 7 bases are a match to TRBD1. V lost 0 bases to trimming and J lost 7 bases; unmatched junction nucleotides: 5. This CDR3 is 14 amino acids long. Germline V gene lookup returns CDR1 SGHNT and CDR2 YENEEA. The CDR3 sequence: CASSLDRNRGTQYF. In nucleotides, the CDR3 is TGTGCCAGCAGCTTAGATCGTAACAGGGGGACCCAGTACTTC.

This clone showed up just a few times. The CDR3 DNA follows: TGTGCCAGCACTCCCGGACAGCCTGGCTACACCTTC. It codes for CASTPGQPGYTF. V gene TRBV6-5 combines with J gene TRBJ1-2; D might be TRBD1 (6 bases). This CDR3 contains 12 residues. Germline CDR1 MNHEY, CDR2 SVGAGI. Trimming removed 7 bases from V and 7 bases from J, with 13 bases in between.

Concerning this clone: Other DNA sequences within the sample encode an identical CDR3. The gene calls are TRBV19 and TRBJ1-1, with a tentative D call TRBD1 (5 bases). This CDR3 region has 13 residues. Germline V CDR1 and CDR2: LNHDA, SQIVND (reference sequence). With 8 bases removed from V and 1 base from J, the gap between germline ends came to 11 bases. This chain's CDR3 is CASFSTGNTEAFF. CDR3 bases: TGTGCCAGTTTTAGTACAGGGAACACTGAAGCTTTCTTT.

The V and J genes are TRBV30 and TRBJ1-4; 7 bases are a match to TRBD1. This CDR3 has 15 amino acids. CDR1 is GTSNPN, CDR2 SVGIG, per germline (reference sequence). Trimming removed 1 base from V and 5 bases from J; junction bases left unmatched: 7. CDR3 residues: CAWSAGQAGNEKLFF. As DNA, the CDR3 is TGTGCCTGGAGTGCCGGACAGGCGGGGAATGAAAAACTGTTTTTT.

The V call is TRBV29-1, the J call TRBJ2-5, with 11 bases lining up with TRBD2. The CDR3 has 14 residues. Germline V gene lookup returns CDR1 SQVTM and CDR2 ANQGSEA. V lost 2 bases, J lost 5 bases, and 4 bases stayed unmatched. CDR3 region: CSVETSGRGETQYF. The CDR3 DNA is TGCAGCGTTGAAACTAGCGGGAGAGGTGAGACCCAGTACTTC.

This clone was observed a handful of times. The rearrangement uses TRBV5-6 and TRBJ1-3, with D possibly matching TRBD1 (5 bases). CDR3 length: 16 residues. Germline V lookup: CDR1 SGHDT, CDR2 YYEEEE. V was cut by 4 bases and J by 0 bases, with 14 bases left in between. The DNA for the CDR3 is TGTGCCAGCAGCCTCACCGGAGACAGCTCTGGAAACACCATATATTTT. Translating it yields CASSLTGDSSGNTIYF.

Written as DNA, the CDR3 is TGTGCCACCGGACGACCAAGACAGGCAGATAATGAAAAACTGTTTTTT. This sequence encodes CATGRPRQADNEKLFF. V gene TRBV15 combines with J gene TRBJ1-4; D might be TRBD1 (6 bases). V lost 8 bases and J lost 4, with 20 bases in between. Germline CDR1 is LNHNV and CDR2 is YYDKDF (reference sequence). The length of the CDR3 is 16 residues. The complete variable domain, with remaining parts taken from reference TRBV15 and TRBJ1-4, reads DAMVIQNPRYQVTQFGKPVTLSCSQTLNHNVMYWYQQKSSQAPKLLFHYYDKDFNNEADTPDNFQSRRPNTSFCFLDIRSPGLGDTAMYLCATGRPRQADNEKLFFGSGTQLSVL.

V usage is TRBV20-1 and J usage is TRBJ1-5, with D possibly being TRBD1 (6 bases). The CDR3 loop spans 11 amino acids. The germline gives CDR1 DFQATT, CDR2 SNEGSKA (reference sequence). The V end was cut by 6 bases, the J end by 9 bases, with 12 bases between. The CDR3 sequence: CSAALQGPQHF. CDR3 DNA sequence: TGCAGTGCAGCCCTACAGGGGCCCCAGCATTTT.

The chain uses TRBV5-8 and TRBJ1-2; D is possibly TRBD1 (5 bases). V lost 4 bases, J lost 1 base, and 14 bases lay in between. CDR1 is SGHTS and CDR2 is YDEGEE in the germline V gene. The CDR3 loop spans 15 amino acids. CDR3 in amino acids: CASSKRDPRNYGYTF. CDR3 bases: TGTGCCAGCAGCAAGCGGGACCCCCGTAACTATGGCTACACCTTC.

The chain links TRBV27 to TRBJ2-1; 7 nucleotides line up with TRBD2. The V and J ends lost 5 bases and 5 bases, in that order; junction bases with no gene match: 6. Germline lookup yields CDR1 MNHEY and CDR2 SMNVEV (reference sequence). This CDR3 has 14 amino acids. The CDR3 region has the DNA TGTGCCAGCAGTGGGGGGAGGGCCAACAATGAGCAGTTCTTC. Translating it yields CASSGGRANNEQFF.

The table lists this clone with a count of one. The chain uses TRBV2 and TRBJ1-4; no clear D. The germline V and J ends were trimmed by 7 bases and 0 bases, with 12 bases remaining between them. The CDR3 runs to 15 residues. CDR1 and CDR2 (germline): SNHLY, FYNNEI. The CDR3 DNA is TGTGCCAGCACCCGTTTGGGCGCAACTAATGAAAAACTGTTTTTT. This translates into CASTRLGATNEKLFF.

V is TRBV18 and J is TRBJ2-5, with 12 positions matching TRBD2. The V and J ends lost 2 bases and 6 bases, in that order; junction bases with no gene match: 7. There are 16 residues in the CDR3. Germline V CDR1 and CDR2: KGHSH, LQKENI. DNA for the CDR3: TGTGCCAGCTCACCAGCGACTAGCGGGGGTTATAAGACCCAGTACTTC. It encodes CASSPATSGGYKTQYF.